Following are 9 T cell receptor beta chains from one sample sequenced in a study of shared clonotypes between healthy human individuals. Terminally differentiated effector memory CD45RA+ cells were left out of the naive CD8 fraction, which was CD45RO-negative and positively selected for CCR7. Sequencing was performed with immunoSEQ multiplex PCR; in TCRdb, only in-frame clones are kept and a portion is missing. The table includes 660,000 or so clones, roughly 96% detected once. The sample comprised naive CD8+ T cells sorted from blood. Receptor source: a woman under 40 in good health.

The rearrangement joins TRBV12-5 to TRBJ2-5; 9 bases map to TRBD1. The germline V gene encodes CDR1 LGHNT and CDR2 FRNRAP. The CDR3 covers 16 residues. V dropped 1 base and J dropped 4; count of bases not matched to a gene: 7. In DNA, the CDR3 is TGTGCTAGTGGTTTGGACCCCATGACAGGGGGAGAGACCCAGTACTTC. As protein: CASGLDPMTGGETQYF.

Points on this clone: The sample carries other DNA sequences with the same CDR3. The chain recombines TRBV28 with TRBJ2-7; D call uncertain. Germline V CDR1 and CDR2: MDHEN, SYDVKM. V lost 5 bases and J lost 1, with 9 bases in between. This CDR3 has 13 amino acids. The CDR3 bases are TGTGCCAGCAGTCAAGGATTTTCCTACGAGCAGTACTTC. Translating it yields CASSQGFSYEQYF. Filled out from reference TRBV28 and TRBJ2-7, the complete variable domain reads DVKVTQSSRYLVKRTGEKVFLECVQDMDHENMFWYRQDPGLGLRLIYFSYDVKMKEKGDIPEGYSVSREKKERFSLILESASTNQTSMYLCASSQGFSYEQYFGPGTRLTVT.

The gene calls are TRBV19 and TRBJ1-2, with D possibly being TRBD1 (5 bases). Per the germline V gene, CDR1 is LNHDA and CDR2 is SQIVND (reference sequence). The V gene lost 8 bases and the J gene lost 8 bases, with 12 bases spanning the gap. The CDR3 is 11 amino acids. CDR3 DNA: TGTGCCAGTGCCGGGACCCAGGGCTACACCTTC. Translating it yields CASAGTQGYTF.

The rearrangement uses TRBV19 and TRBJ2-5, with TRBD1 identical over 8 bases. The CDR3 covers 17 residues. Germline loops: CDR1 LNHDA, CDR2 SQIVND (reference sequence). The V segment lost 4 bases and the J segment 3 bases; nucleotides outside the gene matches: 13. CDR3 amino acids: CASSTLMDRATKETQYF. The CDR3 DNA is TGTGCCAGTAGTACACTCATGGACAGGGCGACGAAAGAGACCCAGTACTTC.

With respect to this clone: Additional DNA sequences in this sample encode the identical CDR3. The chain uses TRBV9 and TRBJ1-1, with D possibly being TRBD1 (5 bases). The V end lost 2 bases, the J end lost 3 bases, and 8 bases lay between the germline ends. This CDR3 is 13 amino acids long. In germline, CDR1 is SGDLS, CDR2 YYNGEE. CDR3 amino acids: CASSVGGDTEAFF. The CDR3 nucleotides read TGTGCCAGCAGCGTCGGGGGAGACACTGAAGCTTTCTTT.

V usage is TRBV2 and J usage is TRBJ1-5; 9 bases are shared with TRBD1. This CDR3 is 15 amino acids long. V dropped 6 bases and J dropped 4; count of bases not matched to a gene: 7. The germline gives CDR1 SNHLY, CDR2 FYNNEI. CDR3 sequence reads: CASSRGQGTNQPQHF. The CDR3 DNA is TGTGCCAGCAGCAGGGGACAGGGAACTAATCAGCCCCAGCATTTT.

CDR3 protein: CASSLVSSDPIVGEQFF. CDR3 DNA: TGTGCCAGCAGCTTAGTCTCTAGCGACCCAATCGTTGGGGAGCAGTTCTTC. The chain couples TRBV13 to TRBJ2-1; D is perhaps TRBD2 (6 bases). CDR1 and CDR2 from the germline V gene are PRHDT and FYEKMQ (reference sequence). V lost 1 base, J lost 10 bases, and 23 bases lay in between. This CDR3 has 17 amino acids.

The chain carries TRBV28 and TRBJ2-1, with D unresolved. Germline values: CDR1 MDHEN, CDR2 SYDVKM. V was shortened by 2 bases and J by 4 bases, with 18 bases between the two germline ends. The CDR3 spans 17 residues. Here the CDR3 DNA reads TGTGCCAGCAGTTTACGCGTCATCCCAACCGAATACAATGAGCAGTTCTTC. This encodes CASSLRVIPTEYNEQFF.

This sequence joins TRBV2 and TRBJ2-1; D is ambiguous. Germline CDR1 and CDR2: SNHLY and FYNNEI. CDR3 length: 17 amino acids. V lost 8 bases and J lost 6, with 26 bases in between. Written as DNA, the CDR3 is TGTGCCAGCCTAGAGAGCACGAGTCGTGTGGTTTCCAATGAGCAGTTCTTC. Its translation: CASLESTSRVVSNEQFF.